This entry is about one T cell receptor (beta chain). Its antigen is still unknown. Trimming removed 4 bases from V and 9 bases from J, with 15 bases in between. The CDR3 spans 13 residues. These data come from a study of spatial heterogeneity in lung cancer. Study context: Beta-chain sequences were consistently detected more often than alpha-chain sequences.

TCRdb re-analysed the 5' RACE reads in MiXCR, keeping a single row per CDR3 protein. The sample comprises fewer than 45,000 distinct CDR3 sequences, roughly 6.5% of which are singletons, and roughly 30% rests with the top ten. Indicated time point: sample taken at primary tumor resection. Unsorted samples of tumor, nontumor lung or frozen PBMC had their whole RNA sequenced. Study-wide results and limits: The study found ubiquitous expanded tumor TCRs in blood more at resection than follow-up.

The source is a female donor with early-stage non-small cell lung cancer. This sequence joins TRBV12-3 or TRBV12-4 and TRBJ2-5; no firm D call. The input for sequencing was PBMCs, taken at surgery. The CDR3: CASSSGPSRAQYF. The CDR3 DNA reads TGTGCCAGCAGTTCGGGCCCGAGTCGGGCCCAGTACTTC.